Shown below are 6 T cell receptor beta chains from a single sample sequenced in a study of T cells in Graves' hyperthyroidism and ophthalmopathy. The source material, RNA transcripts, was used to amplify TCR beta CDR3 regions. The HTBI set primed first-round TCR CDR3 RT-PCR. TCRdb processed the multiplex PCR reads anew with MiXCR; each CDR3 protein has one entry. Counted here are approximately 300,000 distinct CDR3 sequences, approximately 15% occurring once; the ten biggest clones make up around 57%. Material for sequencing was blood. These receptors originate from a woman aged 55-75 years with Graves' ophthalmopathy.

The V call is TRBV9, the J call TRBJ1-2; D is unresolved. Germline V CDR1 and CDR2: SGDLS, YYNGEE. The CDR3 covers 13 residues. Trimming removed 0 bases at V and 7 bases at J, with 10 bases between. The CDR3 loop is CASSVESLGGYTF. CDR3 coding DNA: TGTGCCAGCAGCGTAGAATCCCTTGGTGGCTACACCTTC.

This clonotype came up many times. The chain links TRBV2 to TRBJ2-1; no definite D call. From germline, CDR1 is SNHLY and CDR2 FYNNEI. This CDR3 region has 13 residues. Trimming left V 8 bases short and J 0 bases short, with 8 bases between. DNA of the CDR3: TGTGCCAGCGGGCGGAGCTCCTACAATGAGCAGTTCTTC. Translated, it gives CASGRSSYNEQFF. The complete variable domain, with remaining parts taken from reference TRBV2 and TRBJ2-1, reads EPEVTQTPSHQVTQMGQEVILRCVPISNHLYFYWYRQILGQKVEFLVSFYNNEISEKSEIFDDQFSVERPDGSNFTLKIRSTKLEDSAMYFCASGRSSYNEQFFGPGTRLTVL.

The chain couples TRBV19 to TRBJ1-2; possible D gene TRBD1, 5 bases. The V gene's germline CDR1 is LNHDA and CDR2 SQIVND (reference sequence). The CDR3 extends over 15 amino acids. Trimming cost V 3 bases and J 3 bases, with 14 bases left between them. The CDR3 DNA reads TGTGCCAGTAGTATTTCATTTGGGACGGACTATGGCTACACCTTC. This sequence encodes CASSISFGTDYGYTF.

This chain links TRBV7-2 with TRBJ2-7, with TRBD1 identical over 9 bases. The CDR3 covers 14 residues. Germline CDR1 and CDR2: SGHTA and FQGNSA. V lost 4 bases to trimming and J lost 2 bases; unmatched junction nucleotides: 3. CDR3 in DNA: TGTGCCAGCAGCTCGGGACAGGGAGCCTACGAGCAGTACTTC. Translating it yields CASSSGQGAYEQYF. The full variable domain, its missing parts supplied by reference TRBV7-2 and TRBJ2-7, is GAGVSQSPSNKVTEKGKDVELRCDPISGHTALYWYRQSLGQGLEFLIYFQGNSAPDKSGLPSDRFSAERTGGSVSTLTIQRTQQEDSAVYLCASSSGQGAYEQYFGPGTRLTVT.

The rearrangement links TRBV6-1 to TRBJ2-1; D is perhaps TRBD2 (6 bases). CDR3 length: 16 amino acids. Trimming pared 7 bases from V and 0 bases from J, leaving 16 bases between. Per the germline V gene, CDR1 is MNHNS and CDR2 is SASEGT. In DNA form, the CDR3 reads TGTGCCAGCACCTCGGGACTTAAAAGCTCCTACAATGAGCAGTTCTTC. Translation gives CASTSGLKSSYNEQFF.

This clonotype was counted many times. This sequence joins TRBV3-1 and TRBJ2-1; D unclear. This CDR3 has 12 residues. Germline lookup yields CDR1 LGHDT and CDR2 YNNKEL (reference sequence). Trimming took off 4 bases at V and 9 bases at J, with 10 bases between the two ends. The CDR3 DNA is TGTGCCAGCAGCCTCGGTCACCTTGAGCAGTTCTTC. This encodes CASSLGHLEQFF.